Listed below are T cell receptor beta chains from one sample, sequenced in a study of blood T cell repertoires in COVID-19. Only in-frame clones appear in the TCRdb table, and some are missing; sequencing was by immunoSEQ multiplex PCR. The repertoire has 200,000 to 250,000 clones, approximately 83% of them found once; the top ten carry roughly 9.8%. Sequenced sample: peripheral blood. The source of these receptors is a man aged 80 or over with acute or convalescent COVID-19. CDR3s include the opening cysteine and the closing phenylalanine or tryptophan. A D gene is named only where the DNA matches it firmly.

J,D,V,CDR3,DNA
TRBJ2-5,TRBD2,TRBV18,CASSQNSGGAGETQYF,TGTGCCAGCTCACAGAATAGCGGGGGGGCCGGAGAGACCCAGTACTTC
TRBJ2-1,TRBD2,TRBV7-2,CASSLTQAGGVYNEQFF,TGTGCCAGCAGCTTAACCCAGGCGGGAGGGGTATACAATGAGCAGTTCTTC
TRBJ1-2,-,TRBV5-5,CASSSPRAWDYGYTF,TGTGCCAGCAGCTCCCCCAGGGCATGGGACTATGGCTACACCTTC
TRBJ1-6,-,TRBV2,CASEAGRSSPLHF,TGTGCCAGCGAAGCGGGGAGGAGTTCACCCCTCCACTTT
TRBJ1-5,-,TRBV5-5,CASKPTTGFNQPQHF,TGTGCCAGCAAACCGACGACAGGTTTCAATCAGCCCCAGCATTTT
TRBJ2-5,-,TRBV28,CASTGSTTQETQYF,TGTGCCAGCACGGGGTCCACCACCCAAGAGACCCAGTACTTC
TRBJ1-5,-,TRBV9,CASSVGWGPNQPQHF,TGTGCCAGCAGCGTAGGTTGGGGCCCCAATCAGCCCCAGCATTTT
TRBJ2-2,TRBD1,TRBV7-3,CASSLMGTGANTGELFF,TGTGCCAGCAGCTTAATGGGGACAGGGGCGAACACCGGGGAGCTGTTTTTT
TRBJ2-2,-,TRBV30,CAWRDPGLQTGELFF,TGTGCCTGGAGAGACCCGGGACTTCAAACCGGGGAGCTGTTTTTT
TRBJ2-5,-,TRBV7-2,CASSTPARELKETQYF,TGTGCCAGCAGCACCCCGGCGAGGGAACTTAAAGAGACCCAGTACTTC